What follows are 14 T cell receptor beta chains derived from one specimen sequenced in a study of blood T cell repertoires in COVID-19. Using immunoSEQ multiplex PCR, the repertoire was profiled, and TCRdb retains in-frame clones only, with some absent. The top ten hold about 2% of the sample, which has around 140,000 clones, approximately 87% seen once. Sequenced material: peripheral blood. The receptor source for this set is a man in his 70s with active COVID-19.

This clone has only one observation. The V and J genes are TRBV7-9 and TRBJ1-1; 7 bases align to TRBD1. CDR1 SEHNR and CDR2 FQNEAQ come from the germline V gene (reference sequence). The CDR3 totals 14 residues. After removal of 5 bases from V and 1 base from J, the junction contained 4 bases not matched to a gene. DNA for the CDR3: TGTGCCAGCAGCGCGTACAGGGGGAACACTGAAGCTTTCTTT. Encoded protein: CASSAYRGNTEAFF.

The gene calls are TRBV4-1 and TRBJ1-5; 9 bases map to TRBD1. The germline V gene encodes CDR1 MGHRA and CDR2 YSYEKL. CDR3 length: 15 residues. V shed 1 base and J 9 bases; nucleotides not matched to a gene: 7. CDR3: CASSQGTGDLRPQHF. The CDR3 DNA reads TGCGCCAGCAGCCAAGGGACAGGGGACTTAAGGCCCCAGCATTTT.

The rearrangement links TRBV7-8 to TRBJ2-7; TRBD2 matches 7 bases. After removal of 1 base from V and 6 bases from J, the junction contained 9 bases not matched to a gene. The CDR3 extends over 15 amino acids. The germline CDR1 and CDR2 sequences are SGHVS and FQNEAQ. The CDR3 here is CASSLEEVAGGEQYF. As DNA, the CDR3 is TGTGCCAGCAGCTTAGAAGAGGTAGCGGGCGGCGAGCAGTACTTC.

This chain uses TRBV6-4 with TRBJ1-1; no clear D. This CDR3 is built from 13 residues. Germline V gene lookup returns CDR1 MRHNA and CDR2 SNTAGT. The V end lost 4 bases, the J end lost 1 base, and 7 bases lay between the germline ends. The CDR3 nucleotides read TGTGCCAGCAGTGCCGCGAGGAACACTGAAGCTTTCTTT. It yields the protein CASSAARNTEAFF.

The gene calls are TRBV28 and TRBJ1-1; D is unresolved. V lost 5 bases and J 0 bases, leaving 10 bases between the germline ends. Germline CDR1 reads MDHEN; CDR2 reads SYDVKM. The CDR3 sequence is 14 residues long. The CDR3 region has the DNA TGTGCCAGCAGTCTACAGACCATGAACACTGAAGCTTTCTTT. Amino acid sequence: CASSLQTMNTEAFF.

The chain uses TRBV29-1 and TRBJ2-3, with D possibly TRBD2 on 6 matching bases. Looked up from germline, CDR1 is SQVTM and CDR2 is ANQGSEA. Trimming cost V 6 bases and J 3 bases, with 7 bases left between them. This CDR3 has 11 amino acids. The DNA for the CDR3 is TGCAGCGTCGGGGGAACAGATACGCAGTATTTT. Residues: CSVGGTDTQYF.

This chain joins TRBV6-5 and TRBJ1-6; TRBD1 matches 9 bases. The CDR3 covers 15 residues. J was trimmed by 10 bases and V by 2 bases; bases with no gene match: 6. Germline values: CDR1 MNHEY, CDR2 SVGAGI. CDR3 in DNA: TGTGCCAGCAGTTACGGGGGACAGGGCGACTCACCCCTCCACTTT. This gives the protein CASSYGGQGDSPLHF.

In regard to this clone: This sample also contains other DNA sequences that code for the same CDR3. The chain links TRBV15 to TRBJ2-5; 12 positions agree with TRBD2. The CDR3 has 15 residues. Germline V gene data show CDR1 as LNHNV and CDR2 as YYDKDF (reference sequence). Unmatched junction bases numbered 1, after V lost 0 bases and J lost 5 bases. The CDR3 loop is CATSRDLAGGETQYF. The CDR3 DNA follows: TGTGCCACCAGCAGAGACCTAGCGGGAGGGGAGACCCAGTACTTC.

This clone showed up just a few times. This chain uses TRBV5-6 with TRBJ2-1; TRBD2 aligns across 11 bases. Trimming took 4 bases from V and 4 from J; bases not matched to a gene: 4. CDR1 SGHDT and CDR2 YYEEEE come from the germline V gene. The CDR3 loop spans 15 amino acids. CDR3 DNA sequence: TGTGCCAGCAGCCCGACTAGCGGGAAGTACAATGAGCAGTTCTTC. Its translation: CASSPTSGKYNEQFF.

The chain combines TRBV2 with TRBJ1-5; D is ambiguous. Germline CDR1 is SNHLY and CDR2 is FYNNEI. Trimming took off 3 bases at V and 2 bases at J, with 8 bases between the two ends. This CDR3 spans 14 amino acids. The CDR3, as DNA: TGTGCCAGCAGTGATTCAGTGGGCAATCAGCCCCAGCATTTT. Residues: CASSDSVGNQPQHF.

The rearrangement uses TRBV28 and TRBJ1-5, with D uncertain. Trimming removed 4 bases from V and 7 bases from J, with 11 bases in between. The CDR3 runs to 13 residues. Germline CDR1 and CDR2: MDHEN and SYDVKM. CDR3 coding DNA: TGTGCCAGCAGTTCCACTCCGGGGCAGCCCCAGCATTTT. This codes for CASSSTPGQPQHF.

This clone appeared a single time. The chain links TRBV4-2 to TRBJ1-1; D remains unclear. V dropped 4 bases and J dropped 4 bases, with 16 bases sitting between them. The germline V gene has CDR1 LGHNA and CDR2 YNFKEQ. This CDR3 has 15 amino acids. This CDR3 is CASSPLPSPGTEAFF. The DNA for the CDR3 is TGTGCCAGCAGCCCCTTACCATCGCCCGGCACTGAAGCTTTCTTT.

The chain is built from TRBV5-8 and TRBJ1-2; possibly TRBD1 for D (5 bases). The V gene's germline CDR1 is SGHTS and CDR2 YDEGEE. The CDR3 spans 13 residues. Trimming cost V 1 base and J 7 bases, with 11 bases left between them. The CDR3 sequence: CASSLTGTSGYTF. As DNA, the CDR3 is TGTGCCAGCAGCTTGACCGGGACTTCTGGCTACACCTTC.

The chain recombines TRBV2 with TRBJ2-7; 7 positions match TRBD1. The V gene end was trimmed by 1 base and the J gene end by 2 bases; junction bases not matched to a gene: 14. From germline, CDR1 is SNHLY and CDR2 FYNNEI. The CDR3 is 18 amino acids. This CDR3 reads CASSEGTHTLTGPYEQYF. The CDR3 DNA follows: TGTGCCAGCAGTGAAGGAACACACACCTTGACAGGGCCCTACGAGCAGTACTTC.